The next 14 T cell receptor beta chains were all read from a single sample in a study of shared clonotypes between healthy human individuals. Naivety among CD8 cells was defined by CD45RO negativity and positive CCR7 selection, thereby excluding terminally differentiated effector memory CD45RA+ cells. Here immunoSEQ multiplex PCR was the method, and the copy in TCRdb shows in-frame clones only, minus some. The sample lists about 550,000 clones; roughly 95% were seen once. Sample: naive CD8+ T cells sorted from blood. These receptors all stem from a young woman in good health.

The chain uses TRBV7-9 and TRBJ2-4; weak D call: TRBD1 (5 bases). From germline, CDR1 is SEHNR and CDR2 FQNEAQ (reference sequence). V was shortened by 5 bases and J by 0 bases, with 20 bases between the two germline ends. The CDR3 spans 18 residues. CDR3 in amino acids: CASSLQGSLSRAKNIQYF. In DNA form, the CDR3 reads TGTGCCAGCAGCCTCCAGGGTTCACTATCGCGAGCCAAAAACATTCAGTACTTC.

The J gene is TRBJ2-7, the V gene TRBV6-1; weak D call: TRBD2 (6 bases). With 1 base removed from V and 0 bases from J, the gap between germline ends came to 13 bases. This CDR3 comprises 16 residues. CDR1 is MNHNS, CDR2 SASEGT, per germline. The CDR3 nucleotides read TGTGCCAGCAGTGAAGGACTAGTGAGGAGCTCCTACGAGCAGTACTTC. Translation gives CASSEGLVRSSYEQYF.

The chain uses TRBV28 and TRBJ1-2; D unresolved. The V end was cut by 3 bases, the J end by 2 bases, with 13 bases between. This CDR3 has 15 residues. Germline values: CDR1 MDHEN, CDR2 SYDVKM. The CDR3 DNA sequence: TGTGCCAGCAGTTTCCACGGACGGTTGAACTATGGCTACACCTTC. It translates to CASSFHGRLNYGYTF.

The genes are TRBV19 and TRBJ1-1; D call uncertain. The CDR3 has 14 amino acids. Germline lookup yields CDR1 LNHDA and CDR2 SQIVND (reference sequence). The ends were cut back, 5 bases at V and 2 bases at J, with 12 bases in the middle. The CDR3, as DNA: TGTGCCAGTAGTTATCTGCCAGATAACACTGAAGCTTTCTTT. It is translated as CASSYLPDNTEAFF.

V is TRBV28 and J is TRBJ2-7; 14 positions match TRBD2. Germline V lookup: CDR1 MDHEN, CDR2 SYDVKM. The CDR3 consists of 18 residues. Germline trimming cut 6 bases from V and 6 bases from J; bases unmatched to any gene: 16. In DNA, the CDR3 is TGTGCCAGCAGCACCCCGGGACTAGCGGGAGTTCTGGGCGCCGAGCAGTACTTC. This codes for CASSTPGLAGVLGAEQYF.

The gene calls are TRBV6-1 and TRBJ2-7; 15 bases are shared with TRBD2. Germline-derived CDR1 and CDR2 are MNHNS and SASEGT. The CDR3 is made up of 15 amino acids. J lost 6 bases, V lost 5 bases, and 5 bases had no gene match. CDR3 amino acids: CASSPRGLAGGEQYF. The CDR3 DNA reads TGTGCCAGCAGTCCCCGGGGACTAGCGGGAGGCGAGCAGTACTTC.

This sequence joins TRBV25-1 and TRBJ2-7; 7 bases are a match to TRBD1. J was trimmed by 3 bases and V by 8 bases; bases with no gene match: 7. Germline loops: CDR1 MGHDK, CDR2 SYGVNS. The CDR3 is made up of 13 amino acids. This chain's CDR3 is CASGRTGGYEQYF. In DNA form, the CDR3 reads TGTGCCAGCGGCCGGACAGGAGGCTACGAGCAGTACTTC.

The chain uses TRBV30 and TRBJ2-7; 11 nucleotides align to TRBD1. CDR1 GTSNPN and CDR2 SVGIG come from the germline V gene (reference sequence). V shed 3 bases, J shed 1 base, and the junction held 8 bases outside the gene matches. There are 16 residues in the CDR3. In DNA form, the CDR3 reads TGTGCCTGGAGGGGGACAGGGGGAAAGGGGTCCTACGAGCAGTACTTC. Its translation is CAWRGTGGKGSYEQYF.

The chain links TRBV2 to TRBJ2-7, with 8 nucleotides matching TRBD2. CDR1 is SNHLY and CDR2 is FYNNEI in the germline V gene. The V and J ends lost 3 bases and 2 bases, in that order; junction bases with no gene match: 9. The CDR3 contains 16 residues. DNA of the CDR3: TGTGCCAGCAGTGATAACCGGGAGGGAGACACCTACGAGCAGTACTTC. Translating it yields CASSDNREGDTYEQYF. Looking up the rest from reference TRBV2 and TRBJ2-7 gives the full variable domain: EPEVTQTPSHQVTQMGQEVILRCVPISNHLYFYWYRQILGQKVEFLVSFYNNEISEKSEIFDDQFSVERPDGSNFTLKIRSTKLEDSAMYFCASSDNREGDTYEQYFGPGTRLTVT.

The chain recombines TRBV7-3 with TRBJ2-3; maybe TRBD2 (6 bases). Trimming left V 7 bases short and J 2 bases short, with 10 bases between. Germline lookup yields CDR1 SGHTA and CDR2 FQGTGA. The CDR3 has 13 amino acids. CDR3 in amino acids: CASTGENTDTQYF. The CDR3 DNA follows: TGTGCCAGCACGGGGGAGAACACAGATACGCAGTATTTT.

As for this clone: Other DNA sequences in this specimen translate into the identical CDR3. The rearrangement links TRBV27 to TRBJ2-5, with TRBD1 identical over 8 bases. V lost 6 bases, J lost 4 bases, and 4 bases stayed unmatched. The CDR3 is 13 residues long. In germline, CDR1 is MNHEY, CDR2 SMNVEV (reference sequence). In nucleotides, the CDR3 is TGTGCCAGCAGAGCCGGGACAGGAGAGACCCAGTACTTC. This translates into CASRAGTGETQYF.

The J gene is TRBJ2-1, the V gene TRBV2, with D tentatively TRBD2 (5 bases). Germline-derived CDR1 and CDR2 are SNHLY and FYNNEI. The CDR3 totals 13 residues. V lost 2 bases and J 12 bases, leaving 14 bases between the germline ends. The CDR3 loop is CASSELSAAGQFF. The CDR3 DNA follows: TGTGCCAGCAGTGAACTGTCAGCGGCAGGGCAGTTCTTC.

The rearrangement links TRBV7-8 to TRBJ1-2; D gene uncertain. From germline, CDR1 is SGHVS and CDR2 FQNEAQ. V lost 0 bases to trimming and J lost 2 bases, with 7 bases between them. The CDR3 has 14 amino acids. CDR3 amino acids: CASSLAGRNYGYTF. CDR3 DNA sequence: TGTGCCAGCAGCTTAGCGGGCCGGAACTATGGCTACACCTTC.

The chain employs TRBV10-2 and TRBJ2-4, with unresolved D. Germline CDR1 and CDR2: WSHSY and SAAADI. The CDR3 consists of 16 residues. Trimming removed 6 bases from V and 0 bases from J, with 15 bases in between. CDR3 DNA: TGCGCCAGCAGCGATACAGAGTTGATAGCCAAAAACATTCAGTACTTC. Its translation: CASSDTELIAKNIQYF.